These 8 T cell receptor beta chains share one sample of origin, sequenced in a study of blood T cell repertoires in COVID-19. Assay used: immunoSEQ multiplex PCR; TCRdb lists only in-frame clones, some missing. The top ten hold about 5.3% of the sample, which has 100,000 to 130,000 clones, more than 70% seen once. The source material was peripheral blood. The source is a man between 35 and 55 years old with active or convalescent COVID-19.

The chain has TRBV6-4 and TRBJ1-1, with D possibly TRBD1 on 5 matching bases. Germline lookup yields CDR1 MRHNA and CDR2 SNTAGT. This CDR3 has 16 residues. Between the trimmed V and J ends, which lost 9 bases and 1 base, there was a span of 21 bases. The DNA for the CDR3 is TGTGCCAGTACACAATGGGGCTTGGATTGGAACACTGAAGCTTTCTTT. The encoded protein is CASTQWGLDWNTEAFF.

The chain links TRBV5-1 to TRBJ2-2; 8 bases agree with TRBD1. Trimming took 7 bases from V and 9 from J; bases not matched to a gene: 14. CDR3 length equals 15 residues. Germline lookup yields CDR1 SGHRS and CDR2 YFSETQ. CDR3 bases: TGCGCCAGCGGGATTGGGACAGGAAAAGTTAGGGAGCTGTTTTTT. Its translation: CASGIGTGKVRELFF. The complete variable domain, with remaining parts taken from reference TRBV5-1 and TRBJ2-2, reads KAGVTQTPRYLIKTRGQQVTLSCSPISGHRSVSWYQQTPGQGLQFLFEYFSETQRNKGNFPGRFSGRQFSNSRSEMNVSTLELGDSALYLCASGIGTGKVRELFFGEGSRLTVL.

V gene TRBV27 combines with J gene TRBJ2-7, with 10 nucleotides matching TRBD1. Losses at the gene ends were 5 bases for V and 5 bases for J; bases not matched to a gene: 12. There are 16 residues in the CDR3. The germline V gene has CDR1 MNHEY and CDR2 SMNVEV (reference sequence). CDR3 protein: CASSPTGTGEFDEQYF. The CDR3 nucleotides read TGTGCCAGCAGTCCGACCGGGACAGGGGAGTTCGACGAGCAGTACTTC.

The V gene is TRBV5-1, the J gene TRBJ2-1; tentatively, D is TRBD1 (5 bases). Germline loops: CDR1 SGHRS, CDR2 YFSETQ. There are 15 residues in the CDR3. The ends were cut back, 0 bases at V and 2 bases at J, with 9 bases in the middle. CDR3 amino acids: CASSLDTGTYNEQFF. CDR3 DNA: TGCGCCAGCAGCTTGGATACAGGTACCTACAATGAGCAGTTCTTC.

The rearrangement uses TRBV5-1 and TRBJ2-1; TRBD2 matches at 9 bases. The CDR3 loop spans 14 amino acids. The V segment lost 2 bases and the J segment 9 bases; nucleotides outside the gene matches: 6. Per the germline V gene, CDR1 is SGHRS and CDR2 is YFSETQ. The CDR3 DNA follows: TGCGCCAGCAGCTTCGATCGCGGGAGGGGTGAGCAGTTCTTC. It yields the protein CASSFDRGRGEQFF.

The CDR3 protein is CASSVEQGYEQYF. In DNA form, the CDR3 reads TGCGCCAGCAGCGTGGAACAGGGCTACGAGCAGTACTTC. This chain connects TRBV5-1 to TRBJ2-7; D is possibly TRBD1 (6 bases). The V and J ends lost 4 bases and 3 bases respectively, with 11 bases between them. CDR3 length equals 13 residues. Germline CDR1 is SGHRS and CDR2 is YFSETQ.

This clone was seen a single time. The chain employs TRBV28 and TRBJ2-7, with 7 bases aligning to TRBD1. Trimming at V came to 8 bases and at J to 4 bases, leaving 17 bases not matched to a gene. From germline, CDR1 is MDHEN and CDR2 SYDVKM. The CDR3 is made up of 16 amino acids. The CDR3 DNA reads as TGTGCCAGCGCCCCAATAGACAGGGCCCGACCATACGAGCAGTACTTC. The encoded protein is CASAPIDRARPYEQYF.

This chain links TRBV11-2 with TRBJ1-1, with D perhaps matching TRBD1 (6 bases). V gave up 5 bases and J gave up 11 bases, with 18 bases separating them. The CDR3 sequence is 13 residues long. CDR1 SGHAT and CDR2 FQNNGV come from the germline V gene. The DNA of the CDR3 is TGTGCCAGCAGCCTATTGAGGACAGCATTCGCTTTCTTT. Translation gives CASSLLRTAFAFF. The full variable domain, in which reference TRBV11-2 and TRBJ1-1 provide the parts outside the CDR3, is EAGVAQSPRYKIIEKRQSVAFWCNPISGHATLYWYQQILGQGPKLLIQFQNNGVVDDSQLPKDRFSAERLKGVDSTLKIQPAKLEDSAVYLCASSLLRTAFAFFGQGTRLTVV.